These 9 T cell receptor beta chains were all obtained from the same sample, sequenced in a study of blood T cell repertoires in COVID-19 (dated by TCRdb to between 2020 and 2021). The protocol used for the library was the immunoSEQ multiplex PCR assay. TCRdb retrieved this table from immuneACCESS and kept in-frame rearrangements only. Not all clones are present; in checked studies, unresolved V genes account for under half, and no reason is known for the remainder. Within this sample are about 210,000 clones, with about 80% of them counted one time only. 2% to 3% of the sample belongs to the ten largest clones. Material for sequencing was peripheral blood. The receptors were sampled from a woman in her forties with active or convalescent COVID-19.

The V and J genes are TRBV7-9 and TRBJ1-3, with a possible D match to TRBD1 (6 bases). V was cut by 5 bases and J by 2 bases, with 13 bases left in between. The CDR3 runs to 15 residues. Germline lookup yields CDR1 SEHNR and CDR2 FQNEAQ (reference sequence). The CDR3 sequence: CASSQGREAGNTIYF. The CDR3, as DNA: TGTGCCAGCAGCCAGGGGCGGGAGGCTGGAAACACCATATATTTT.

The chain has TRBV10-3 and TRBJ1-2; D is perhaps TRBD1 (5 bases). The CDR3 contains 15 residues. Germline CDR1 ENHRY, CDR2 SYGVKD. The ends were cut back, 7 bases at V and 2 bases at J, with 17 bases in the middle. CDR3 amino acids: CAITLTGSGNYGYTF. DNA for the CDR3: TGTGCCATCACCTTAACGGGCTCAGGGAACTATGGCTACACCTTC.

This chain links TRBV11-3 with TRBJ2-2, with TRBD2 matching 12 bases. This CDR3 has 19 residues. V trimming: 3 bases; J trimming: 0 bases; junction bases outside the gene matches: 8. In germline, CDR1 is SGHNT, CDR2 YENEEA. The CDR3 bases are TGTGCCAGCAGCTTCCCTACTAGCGGGAGGCTTGCGAACACCGGGGAGCTGTTTTTT. Translated: CASSFPTSGRLANTGELFF.

This clone was observed a single time. The CDR3 DNA follows: TGTGCCAGCAGCGGGCGGGATGGGAGCCCCCAGCATTTT. It translates to CASSGRDGSPQHF. This sequence joins TRBV13 and TRBJ1-5; unclear D gene. V was cut by 5 bases and J by 10 bases, with 15 bases left in between. Germline CDR1 reads PRHDT; CDR2 reads FYEKMQ (reference sequence). The CDR3 is 13 residues long.

V usage is TRBV5-1 and J usage is TRBJ1-1, with D perhaps TRBD1 (5 bases). The V and J ends lost 4 bases and 5 bases respectively, with 15 bases between them. CDR3 size: 14 residues. Germline CDR1 is SGHRS and CDR2 is YFSETQ. The CDR3 region is CASSATRVQTEAFF. The CDR3 DNA sequence: TGCGCCAGCAGCGCCACCAGGGTGCAGACTGAAGCTTTCTTT. Complete variable domain (other parts from reference TRBV5-1 and TRBJ1-1): KAGVTQTPRYLIKTRGQQVTLSCSPISGHRSVSWYQQTPGQGLQFLFEYFSETQRNKGNFPGRFSGRQFSNSRSEMNVSTLELGDSALYLCASSATRVQTEAFFGQGTRLTVV.

The gene calls are TRBV27 and TRBJ2-7; 8 bases match TRBD1. Looked up from germline, CDR1 is MNHEY and CDR2 is SMNVEV (reference sequence). This CDR3 is 15 amino acids long. V was pared by 1 base and J by 0 bases, with 2 bases of the junction left unmatched. CDR3 in DNA: TGTGCCAGCAGTTTATTTACAGGGGGCTCCTACGAGCAGTACTTC. Its translation is CASSLFTGGSYEQYF.

The gene calls are TRBV6-5 and TRBJ2-3; 10 bases line up with TRBD2. CDR1 is MNHEY and CDR2 is SVGAGI in the germline V gene. This CDR3 is 15 amino acids long. V gave up 1 base and J gave up 4 bases; unmatched junction bases: 2. The CDR3 bases are TGTGCCAGCAGTTACTACAGCGGGGGGGCAGATACGCAGTATTTT. Residues: CASSYYSGGADTQYF.

This chain connects TRBV5-1 to TRBJ2-5, with 10 bases aligning to TRBD2. V shed 4 bases and J 2 bases; nucleotides not matched to a gene: 5. The germline V gene encodes CDR1 SGHRS and CDR2 YFSETQ. This CDR3 is 15 amino acids long. This chain's CDR3 is CASSRTSGTQETQYF. CDR3 DNA sequence: TGCGCCAGCAGCAGGACTAGCGGTACGCAAGAGACCCAGTACTTC.

The gene calls are TRBV15 and TRBJ1-3; D might be TRBD1 (5 bases). The germline V gene has CDR1 LNHNV and CDR2 YYDKDF (reference sequence). Trimming stripped 3 bases from V and 3 bases from J, with 15 bases between. The CDR3 is 16 amino acids. The CDR3 is CATSSFGAERGNTIYF. The CDR3 DNA is TGTGCCACCAGCAGTTTTGGGGCCGAGCGTGGAAACACCATATATTTT.